This T cell receptor beta chain was sequenced during a study of CD8 T cells in Susac syndrome. Reverse transcription of 0.5 to 1 ug RNA was performed with random hexamers. Each CDR3 protein is one row after TCRdb ran MiXCR on the immunoSEQ multiplex PCR reads. This sample has roughly 150,000 distinct CDR3 sequences, with around 95% found just once. CDR1 and CDR2 (germline): LNHNV, YYDKDF (reference sequence). Unmatched junction bases numbered 12, after V lost 0 bases and J lost 4 bases. The CDR3 extends over 18 amino acids. The J gene is TRBJ2-5, the V gene TRBV15; TRBD2 matches 9 bases. This receptor was obtained from a human donor with Susac syndrome. The source material was CD4+ T cells from PBMCs. The DNA of the CDR3 is TGTGCCACCAGCAGAGATGGTTCGTCTAGCGGGACTTTAGAGACCCAGTACTTC. It codes for CATSRDGSSSGTLETQYF.